This T cell receptor (beta chain) was documented in a study of regulatory T cells in long-lasting Graves disease. Points from the study as a whole: Samples came from peripheral blood alone, without thyroid tissue. The persistent group shared about 2,600 public clonotypes, more than the 966 shared by new patients.

A word on this clonotype: No antigen is known for it.

Time point given: newly diagnosed GD, antithyroid drugs for less than 3 months. Preparation of the TCR library used RNA extracted from PBMCs. V dropped 2 bases and J dropped 5 bases, with 13 bases sitting between them. Germline V gene sequence: CDR1 SGHAT, CDR2 FQDESV (reference sequence). This CDR3 has 15 residues. Arm-PCR of CDR3 regions and iRepertoire HTBI primers were used to build TCR beta libraries. Using its own MiXCR run on the multiplex PCR reads, TCRdb lists one record per CDR3 protein. Altogether hundreds of thousands of distinct CDR3 sequences are present, about 15% being singletons, with the ten largest covering 20% to 30%. These data were likewise used in another study, on T cells in Graves' hyperthyroidism and ophthalmopathy.

This sample comprised peripheral blood mononuclear cells (PBMCs), obtained at new diagnosis, from a patient treated with antithyroid drugs. The sequence derives from a woman aged 35-60 years with Graves disease. The V and J genes are TRBV11-1 and TRBJ1-3; D not certain. CDR3: CASSLISYPRNTIYF. The CDR3 DNA follows: TGTGCCAGCAGCTTAATCTCTTATCCTCGAAACACCATATATTTT.